Presented here are 17 T cell receptor beta chains from one specimen sequenced in a study of blood T cell repertoires in COVID-19. Repertoires were generated with immunoSEQ multiplex PCR, while TCRdb's copy carries only in-frame clones and drops some. The repertoire consists of some 150,000 clones, with 65% to 90% occurring once and the leading ten covering 9% to 14%. Sample: peripheral blood. The receptors come from an older woman with COVID-19, enrolled during active disease.

This chain links TRBV6-5 with TRBJ1-6; TRBD1 matches 9 bases. The V gene's germline CDR1 is MNHEY and CDR2 SVGAGI. V lost 5 bases, J lost 10 bases, and 6 bases stayed unmatched. The CDR3 runs to 14 residues. CDR3 residues: CASSLKQGASPLHF. CDR3 nucleotides: TGTGCCAGCAGTCTAAAACAGGGGGCCTCACCCCTCCACTTT.

V usage is TRBV11-3 and J usage is TRBJ2-3; unclear D gene. There are 14 residues in the CDR3. CDR1 is SGHNT and CDR2 is YENEEA in the germline V gene. Trimming stripped 0 bases from V and 9 bases from J, with 13 bases between. This CDR3 is CASSLDPSSRTQYF. In nucleotides, the CDR3 is TGTGCCAGCAGCTTAGACCCCTCTAGTAGGACGCAGTATTTT. Complete variable domain (other parts from reference TRBV11-3 and TRBJ2-3): EAGVVQSPRYKIIEKKQPVAFWCNPISGHNTLYWYLQNLGQGPELLIRYENEEAVDDSQLPKDRFSAERLKGVDSTLKIQPAELGDSAVYLCASSLDPSSRTQYFGPGTRLTVL.

This clone was recorded at least ten times. The chain couples TRBV7-3 to TRBJ2-7; 11 bases agree with TRBD2. This CDR3 comprises 17 residues. Per the germline V gene, CDR1 is SGHTA and CDR2 is FQGTGA. The junction had 14 bases not matched to a gene; V was cut back by 5 bases and J by 5 bases. The CDR3 DNA follows: TGTGCCAGCAGCCCGACCTCGGGACTAGCGGCCAAAGACGAGCAGTACTTC. This translates into CASSPTSGLAAKDEQYF.

The chain employs TRBV29-1 and TRBJ2-7; 9 positions match TRBD2. V lost 4 bases and J lost 2; bases outside the gene matches: 6. This CDR3 has 14 residues. In germline, CDR1 is SQVTM, CDR2 ANQGSEA. For the CDR3, the DNA is TGCAGCGTTGTGCGCGGGAGGGACCCCTACGAGCAGTACTTC. It codes for CSVVRGRDPYEQYF.

The V gene is TRBV19, the J gene TRBJ2-3, with D possibly being TRBD1 (6 bases). The V end lost 7 bases, the J end lost 0 bases, and 11 bases lay between the germline ends. The CDR3 loop spans 14 amino acids. Looked up from germline, CDR1 is LNHDA and CDR2 is SQIVND (reference sequence). The CDR3 bases are TGTGCCAGTACGACGACAGGCAGCACAGATACGCAGTATTTT. Translation gives CASTTTGSTDTQYF.

This chain links TRBV12-3 or TRBV12-4 with TRBJ1-2, with D hard to call. CDR3 size: 13 residues. Trimming stripped 3 bases from V and 3 bases from J, with 8 bases between. CDR3 amino acids: CASSFRDYYGYTF. The CDR3 DNA follows: TGTGCCAGCAGTTTCCGGGATTACTATGGCTACACCTTC.

The rearrangement uses TRBV5-4 and TRBJ1-3; 7 nucleotides align to TRBD1. The V gene end was trimmed by 1 base and the J gene end by 8 bases; junction bases not matched to a gene: 3. CDR1 is SGHNT, CDR2 YYREEE, per germline (reference sequence). This CDR3 has 13 amino acids. The CDR3 DNA reads as TGTGCCAGCAGCTTGACCAGGGGGGACACCATATATTTT. This encodes CASSLTRGDTIYF. The whole variable domain, filled in from reference TRBV5-4 and TRBJ1-3, reads ETGVTQSPTHLIKTRGQQVTLRCSSQSGHNTVSWYQQALGQGPQFIFQYYREEENGRGNFPPRFSGLQFPNYSSELNVNALELDDSALYLCASSLTRGDTIYFGEGSWLTVV.

The rearrangement links TRBV24-1 to TRBJ2-5; TRBD2 matches 8 bases. J was trimmed by 5 bases and V by 7 bases; bases with no gene match: 14. Germline V gene data show CDR1 as KGHDR and CDR2 as SFDVKD. The CDR3 is made up of 16 amino acids. This CDR3 is CATSDAGRGARETQYF. CDR3 nucleotide sequence: TGTGCCACCAGCGATGCCGGGAGGGGGGCTCGGGAGACCCAGTACTTC.

V gene TRBV18 combines with J gene TRBJ1-1; TRBD1 is a possible D gene (5 bases). The CDR3 sequence is 14 residues long. Trimming stripped 4 bases from V and 3 bases from J, with 12 bases between. Germline assignment: CDR1 KGHSH and CDR2 LQKENI. The CDR3 DNA reads TGTGCCAGCTCACTTCGACAGAGAGACACTGAAGCTTTCTTT. It is translated as CASSLRQRDTEAFF.

The rearrangement joins TRBV4-1 to TRBJ1-1; 7 bases align to TRBD1. The CDR3 has 15 residues. V dropped 5 bases and J dropped 0; count of bases not matched to a gene: 6. Germline CDR1 and CDR2: MGHRA and YSYEKL. The CDR3 here is CASSGRGWMNTEAFF. The CDR3 coding sequence is TGCGCCAGCAGCGGCAGGGGGTGGATGAACACTGAAGCTTTCTTT.

This chain connects TRBV3-1 (or the pseudogene TRBV3-2) to TRBJ1-3; D gene uncertain. CDR1 is LGHDT and CDR2 is YNNKEL in the germline V gene (reference sequence). V lost 6 bases and J 0 bases, leaving 9 bases between the germline ends. This CDR3 comprises 14 residues. The CDR3 protein is CASRKTSSGNTIYF. CDR3 DNA: TGTGCCAGCAGAAAGACAAGCTCTGGAAACACCATATATTTT.

The rearrangement uses TRBV15 and TRBJ1-1; a possible D gene is TRBD1 (5 bases). The CDR3 has 12 amino acids. Germline lookup yields CDR1 LNHNV and CDR2 YYDKDF (reference sequence). Trimming left V 5 bases short and J 8 bases short, with 12 bases between. CDR3 sequence: CATSDNQGEAFF. DNA of the CDR3: TGTGCCACCAGCGATAACCAGGGAGAAGCTTTCTTT.

This sequence joins TRBV9 and TRBJ2-3; D is undetermined. There are 16 residues in the CDR3. V was clipped by 3 bases and J by 0 bases, with 14 bases between them. Per germline, CDR1 SGDLS and CDR2 YYNGEE. The CDR3 DNA is TGTGCCAGCAGCGCCGCTATCCTTGTTAGCACAGATACGCAGTATTTT. Translated, it gives CASSAAILVSTDTQYF.

The chain employs TRBV19 and TRBJ1-6, with 7 bases lining up with TRBD1. With V trimmed by 7 bases and J by 9 bases, 9 bases remained unmatched. The CDR3 loop spans 14 amino acids. Germline assignment: CDR1 LNHDA and CDR2 SQIVND (reference sequence). The CDR3 DNA is TGTGCCAGTAACCCCGACAGGGCCAGTTCACCCCTCCACTTT. It codes for CASNPDRASSPLHF.

The sample holds one count of this clone. V and J are TRBV30 and TRBJ1-2; tentative D call: TRBD1 (5 bases). Trimming removed 3 bases at V and 2 bases at J, with 16 bases between. Looked up from germline, CDR1 is GTSNPN and CDR2 is SVGIG (reference sequence). CDR3 length equals 15 residues. The CDR3, as DNA: TGTGCCTGGAGGGAAGGTACCCGGGGGAACTATGGCTACACCTTC. Its translation: CAWREGTRGNYGYTF.

The V call is TRBV7-9, the J call TRBJ2-1; 7 nucleotides agree with TRBD2. Trimming took 3 bases from V and 5 from J; bases not matched to a gene: 7. Germline CDR1 SEHNR, CDR2 FQNEAQ (reference sequence). The CDR3 sequence is 15 residues long. The CDR3 spells CASSLRTGGDNEQFF. CDR3 coding DNA: TGTGCCAGCAGCTTGAGGACGGGGGGAGACAATGAGCAGTTCTTC.

J is TRBJ1-6 and V is TRBV7-3, with TRBD1 matching 9 bases. Trimming cost V 1 base and J 5 bases; bases outside gene matches: 9. Germline loops: CDR1 SGHTA, CDR2 FQGTGA. The CDR3 extends over 18 amino acids. The CDR3 coding sequence is TGTGCCAGCAGCTTAAAGGCCGGGACAGGGATTAATAATTCACCCCTCCACTTT. Its translation is CASSLKAGTGINNSPLHF.